The T cell receptor beta chain under discussion was sequenced for a study of blood T cell repertoires in COVID-19. Method: immunoSEQ multiplex PCR; TCRdb's copy keeps in-frame clones and lacks some. The sample carries 20,000 to 25,000 clones, 88% recorded once. Germline CDR1 is LGHDT and CDR2 is YNNKEL (reference sequence). The V gene lost 5 bases and the J gene lost 4 bases, with 11 bases spanning the gap. CDR3 length: 13 residues. This sequence was found in an older man in a cohort sampled during active COVID-19. Sample: peripheral blood. This chain links TRBV3-1 (or the pseudogene TRBV3-2) with TRBJ1-1, with D possibly being TRBD1 (5 bases). As DNA, the CDR3 is TGTGCCAGCAGCGACAGCGGGGGCACTGAAGCTTTCTTT. Its translation is CASSDSGGTEAFF.